The clone carrying this T cell receptor (beta chain) was observed a few times. Germline assignment: CDR1 SGHRS and CDR2 YFSETQ. V shed 0 bases and J 5 bases; nucleotides not matched to a gene: 2. This CDR3 is built from 15 residues. The data are from a study of tumor and adjacent non-tumor tissue in lung cancer. Study at large: There were about 12 adenocarcinoma, a couple of squamous cell carcinoma and 1 small cell lung cancer cases. Aged roughly 31 to 76 years, patients included fewer than 11 men and 5 women with stage I to III disease.

This sample's RNA came from whole unsorted tissue. This non-tumor lung sample came from over 3 cm beyond the tumor edge. A modified ARM-PCR protocol with three rounds of nested PCR amplified TCRbeta. TCRdb independently ran MiXCR on the multiplex PCR reads; one entry per CDR3 protein. Of 45,000 or so distinct CDR3 sequences in the sample, 60% to 65% were seen once. The sequence was obtained from a woman between 40 and 55 years old with non-small cell lung cancer. The sequencing input was distant non-tumor lung tissue. This chain connects TRBV5-1 to TRBJ1-6; 7 bases agree with TRBD1. CDR3 DNA sequence: TGCGCCAGCAGCTTGGACACAGGGGATAATTCACCCCTCCACTTT. Translation gives CASSLDTGDNSPLHF.